Listed below are T cell receptor beta chains from one sample, sequenced in a study of cytotoxic CD8 clonotypes in ibrutinib-treated CLL. Generated by immunoSEQ multiplex PCR, the TCRdb table keeps only in-frame clones and is missing some. The sample consists of 110,000 to 150,000 clones, 70% to 80% of them appearing once. This specimen consisted of PBMCs, obtained after 24 months of ibrutinib treatment. These receptors came from a human donor with chronic lymphocytic leukemia. CDR3s include the opening cysteine and the closing phenylalanine or tryptophan. The D gene is left open where the match is weak. The size of a clone is reported for some rows only, either as once, few or many, or as a class for expanded clones.

d_call clone_size j_call v_call cdr3_nt cdr3_aa
. . TRBJ2-7 TRBV27 TGTGCCAGCAGTTTTCGACCGACCTACGAGCAGTACTTC CASSFRPTYEQYF
. . TRBJ1-2 TRBV7-2 TGTGCCAGCAGCGGGACACGCTATGGCTACACCTTC CASSGTRYGYTF
TRBD1 . TRBJ1-2 TRBV7-9 TGTGCCAGCACCCTGGGACAGGGAACCTATGGCTACACCTTC CASTLGQGTYGYTF
TRBD1 . TRBJ2-3 TRBV29-1 TGCAGCGTAGGACAGGTATTTAGCACAGATACGCAGTATTTT CSVGQVFSTDTQYF
TRBD2 . TRBJ2-2 TRBV2 TGTGCCAGCAGTGGGCTAGCGGGAGTGTCCGGGGAGCTGTTTTTT CASSGLAGVSGELFF
. . TRBJ1-6 TRBV18 TGTGCCAGCTCACCAGGGGCAGATTCACCCCTCCACTTT CASSPGADSPLHF
TRBD1 . TRBJ2-5 TRBV5-1 TGCGCCAGCAGCCTCCAGGGGACAGCCCAAGAGACCCAGTACTTC CASSLQGTAQETQYF
. . TRBJ2-7 TRBV21-1 TGTGCCCGCGTTAGGTGGGGGGCTGGACACTTC CARVRWGAGHF
. . TRBJ2-7 TRBV5-4 TGTGCCAGCAGCTGGGGAGGGGGCTCCTACGAGCAGTACTTC CASSWGGGSYEQYF
. . TRBJ1-1 TRBV5-7 TGTGCCAGCAGCCCATGGTACAGGGTGCAAGAAGCTTTCTTT CASSPWYRVQEAFF
. few TRBJ1-2 TRBV14 TGTGCCAGCAGCCGGGCCGCCTATGGCTACACCTTC CASSRAAYGYTF
. . TRBJ1-1 TRBV2 TGTGCCAGCAGTGATTTGGGGGCGAACACTGAAGCTTTCTTT CASSDLGANTEAFF
. . TRBJ2-3 TRBV2 TGTGCCAGCAGTGAAACCACTAGCCCGGCAGATACGCAGTATTTT CASSETTSPADTQYF
. . TRBJ2-3 TRBV9 TGTGCCAGCAGCGTCCAGGGGTGGGGAGATACGCAGTATTTT CASSVQGWGDTQYF
TRBD2 once TRBJ2-2 TRBV6-5 TGTGCCAGCAGCGACCCCCACATCAGCGGGAGGGAGCTGTTTTTT CASSDPHISGRELFF
. . TRBJ1-4 TRBV7-2 TGTGCCAGCAGCCCATCAGGGTGGGCTAATGAAAAACTGTTTTTT CASSPSGWANEKLFF
. few TRBJ2-7 TRBV4-2 TGTGCCAGCAGCCAAGAGTGGGGGCCCTACGAGCAGTACTTC CASSQEWGPYEQYF
TRBD2 . TRBJ2-3 TRBV25-1 TGTGCCAGCAGTGCCGGACTAGCCGAAACAGATACGCAGTATTTT CASSAGLAETDTQYF
TRBD2 once TRBJ2-5 TRBV25-1 TGTGCCAGCAGTGATTTAGCGGGGCAAGAGACCCAGTACTTC CASSDLAGQETQYF
. once TRBJ2-5 TRBV7-6 TGTGCCAGCAGCTCCCCTATGGGGGAGACCCAGTACTTC CASSSPMGETQYF
TRBD2 once TRBJ2-1 TRBV28 TGTGCCAGCAGTCCGACTAGCGGGGGTGTCAATGAGCAGTTCTTC CASSPTSGGVNEQFF
. . TRBJ2-1 TRBV5-1 TGCGCCAGCAGCTTCCCCTCGGGGGGCCGAAACAATGAGCAGTTCTTC CASSFPSGGRNNEQFF
. . TRBJ2-5 TRBV6-5 TGTGCCAGCAGCCCCGGGGCCAGCCTAGGGACCCAGTACTTC CASSPGASLGTQYF
TRBD1 . TRBJ1-2 TRBV18 TGTGCCAGCTCACCAACAGGGGACAGGGGGCGAGCTAACTATGGCTACACCTTC CASSPTGDRGRANYGYTF
. . TRBJ2-7 TRBV19 TGTGCCAGTAGTCCCCCCGGACAAAAGTCCTACGAGCAGTACTTC CASSPPGQKSYEQYF
. . TRBJ1-2 TRBV7-9 TGTGCCAGCAGCTTAGTTGTCCGTAACTATGGCTACACCTTC CASSLVVRNYGYTF
TRBD1 . TRBJ1-1 TRBV5-4 TGTGCCAGCAGCCCCGGGACAGGGACCACTGAAGCTTTCTTT CASSPGTGTTEAFF
TRBD1 . TRBJ1-2 TRBV6-6 TGTGCCAGCAGTAAGGGACAGAACTATGGCTACACCTTC CASSKGQNYGYTF
. . TRBJ2-1 TRBV4-2 TGTGCCAGCAGCCAAGTTTGGGGCAGGGGCTCCTACAATGAGCAGTTCTTC CASSQVWGRGSYNEQFF
. . TRBJ1-1 TRBV6-5 TGTGCCAGCAGTTACGGGCAGTTCACTGAAGCTTTCTTT CASSYGQFTEAFF
. few TRBJ2-7 TRBV19 TGTGCCAGTAGTACCCACAGTGGTCAGCAGTACTTC CASSTHSGQQYF
. . TRBJ2-5 TRBV7-2 TGTGCCAGCAGCTTAGGGGGTCGGCGGGGCCAAGAGACCCAGTACTTC CASSLGGRRGQETQYF
. . TRBJ1-3 TRBV11-2 TGTGCCAGCAGCTTTGCTCGTGGGGGGATTGGAAACACCATATATTTT CASSFARGGIGNTIYF
. . TRBJ2-7 TRBV6-6 TGTGCCAGCAGTTACGAGGGAGTGGGTGAGCAGTACTTC CASSYEGVGEQYF
. . TRBJ2-2 TRBV10-3 TGTGCCATCAGTGCAGCGAACACCGGGGAGCTGTTTTTT CAISAANTGELFF
TRBD1 . TRBJ2-7 TRBV27 TGTGCCAGCAGTCTCATACAGGGGGCGGGCTACGAGCAGTACTTC CASSLIQGAGYEQYF
. few TRBJ1-5 TRBV27 TGTGCCAGCCGAGGGGCCGCCCAGCCCCAGCATTTT CASRGAAQPQHF
. . TRBJ2-6 TRBV5-1 TGCGCCAGCACCCAGGGGTCCGGGGCCAACGTCCTGACTTTC CASTQGSGANVLTF
. many TRBJ1-5 TRBV7-9 TGTGCCAGCAGCTTAGACCATCAGCCCCAGCATTTT CASSLDHQPQHF
TRBD1 . TRBJ1-1 TRBV28 TGTGCCACAACAGGGGAAGACACTGAAGCTTTCTTT CATTGEDTEAFF
. . TRBJ1-3 TRBV5-5 TGTGCCAGCACCGAAGCAGCTACACACTCTGGAAACACCATATATTTT CASTEAATHSGNTIYF
. . TRBJ2-5 TRBV21-1 TGTGCCAGCCCGGGACAGGGGGTAAAATCCCAAGAGACCCAGTACTTC CASPGQGVKSQETQYF
. . TRBJ1-5 TRBV5-8 TGTGCCAGCAGGGAAGATGGCCCGGGTCAGCCCCAGCATTTT CASREDGPGQPQHF
. . TRBJ2-6 TRBV5-1 TGCGCCAGCAGCTTGCTTGTCTCTGGGGCCAACGTCCTGACTTTC CASSLLVSGANVLTF
. . TRBJ2-5 TRBV7-2 TGTGCCAGCAGCCTAAGACAGAAAGAGACCCAGTACTTC CASSLRQKETQYF
TRBD2 . TRBJ2-3 TRBV5-4 TGTGCCAGCAGCTTGGCGTTAGCGGGAAGGAGCACAGATACGCAGTATTTT CASSLALAGRSTDTQYF
TRBD1 few TRBJ1-6 TRBV28 TGTGCCAGCCGGGGACAGTATAATTCACCCCTCCACTTT CASRGQYNSPLHF
. . TRBJ1-4 TRBV5-4 TGTGCCAGCAGCTTGGGTGGGACCTCTGGGGAAAAACTGTTTTTT CASSLGGTSGEKLFF
. many TRBJ1-1 TRBV19 TGTGCCAGTAGATCCAAGGGGTCGGACACTGAAGCTTTCTTT CASRSKGSDTEAFF
TRBD1 . TRBJ2-3 TRBV5-1 TGCGCCACCCAGGGACAGCACACAGATACGCAGTATTTT CATQGQHTDTQYF
. . TRBJ2-3 TRBV5-1 TGCGCCAGCAGCTCCGGTGGGGCCACAGATACGCAGTATTTT CASSSGGATDTQYF
TRBD1 . TRBJ1-5 TRBV5-1 TGCGCCAGCAGCTTGGGTCAAACGGACAGGGGCGATCAGCCCCAGCATTTT CASSLGQTDRGDQPQHF
TRBD2 . TRBJ2-1 TRBV7-9 TGTGCCAGCAGCTTATGGGACTACTACAATGAGCAGTTCTTC CASSLWDYYNEQFF
. once TRBJ1-5 TRBV18 TGTGCCAGCTCACCAGATCCAGACCAGCCCCAGCATTTT CASSPDPDQPQHF
TRBD2 . TRBJ2-3 TRBV2 TGTGCCAGCCTAGCGGGAGGGCAGACGCAGTATTTT CASLAGGQTQYF
. . TRBJ1-3 TRBV7-2 TGTGCCAGCGGGACCACCCTCTCTGGAAACACCATATATTTT CASGTTLSGNTIYF
TRBD2 . TRBJ2-7 TRBV7-2 TGTGCCAGCAGCTTAGCGGGGGGGAACGAGCAGTACTTC CASSLAGGNEQYF
TRBD1 . TRBJ2-3 TRBV6-6 TGTGCCAGCAGTTACGGGACAGGGAAACCAGATACGCAGTATTTT CASSYGTGKPDTQYF